This TCR beta chain was sequenced in a study of technical replicates of blood from a handful of donors. The protocol was immunoSEQ multiplex PCR, while the TCRdb copy is restricted to in-frame clones and leaves out a portion. Of tens of thousands of clones listed, roughly 94% are singletons. Looked up from germline, CDR1 is LNHDA and CDR2 is SQIVND (reference sequence). This CDR3 has 12 amino acids. The V gene lost 8 bases and the J gene lost 8 bases, with 15 bases spanning the gap. The chain recombines TRBV19 with TRBJ1-2, with D possibly being TRBD1 (6 bases). The sample taken for sequencing was PBMCs. The receptor's source is a human donor in good health. Some clones in this sample may be carry-over from other donors' samples. This CDR3 reads CASFGEGGGYTF. The CDR3 DNA follows: TGTGCCAGTTTTGGGGAGGGGGGCGGCTACACCTTC.